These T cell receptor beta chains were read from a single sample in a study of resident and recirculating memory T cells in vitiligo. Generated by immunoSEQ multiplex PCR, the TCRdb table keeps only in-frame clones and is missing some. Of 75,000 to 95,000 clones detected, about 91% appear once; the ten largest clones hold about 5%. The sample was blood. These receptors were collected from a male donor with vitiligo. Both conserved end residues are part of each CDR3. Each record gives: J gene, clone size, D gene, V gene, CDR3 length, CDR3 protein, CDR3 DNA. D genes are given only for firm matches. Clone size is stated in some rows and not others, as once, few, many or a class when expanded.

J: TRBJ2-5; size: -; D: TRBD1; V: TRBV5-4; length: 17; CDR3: CASSLEGTGGPGETQYF; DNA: TGTGCCAGCAGCTTGGAAGGGACAGGGGGGCCTGGAGAGACCCAGTACTTC
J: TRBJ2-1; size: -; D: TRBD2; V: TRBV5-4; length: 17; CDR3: CASSSTSGRAPYNEQFF; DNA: TGTGCCAGCAGCTCAACTAGCGGGAGGGCCCCCTACAATGAGCAGTTCTTC
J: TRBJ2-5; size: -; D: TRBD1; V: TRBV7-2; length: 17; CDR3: CASSLGGTGGYQETQYF; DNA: TGTGCCAGCAGCTTAGGGGGGACAGGGGGTTACCAAGAGACCCAGTACTTC
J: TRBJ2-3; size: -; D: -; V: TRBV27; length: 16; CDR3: CASSLDGMISTDTQYF; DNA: TGTGCCAGCAGTCTCGACGGGATGATCAGCACAGATACGCAGTATTTT
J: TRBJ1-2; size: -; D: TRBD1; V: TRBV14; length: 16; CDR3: CASSPLGTGVLYGYTF; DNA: TGTGCCAGCAGCCCACTAGGGACAGGAGTCCTATATGGCTACACCTTC
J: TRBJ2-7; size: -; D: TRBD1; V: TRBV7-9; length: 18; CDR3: CASSLEVGQGVGSYEQYF; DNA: TGTGCCAGCAGCTTAGAAGTGGGACAGGGGGTAGGTTCCTACGAGCAGTACTTC
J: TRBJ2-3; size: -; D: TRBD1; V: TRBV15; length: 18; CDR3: CATRPGTATLQHTDTQYF; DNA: TGTGCCACTAGGCCCGGGACAGCAACTCTTCAACACACAGATACGCAGTATTTT
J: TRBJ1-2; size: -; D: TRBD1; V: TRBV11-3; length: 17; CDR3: CASSPPGTGSRLYGYTF; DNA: TGTGCCAGCAGCCCCCCCGGGACAGGGAGTAGGCTCTATGGCTACACCTTC
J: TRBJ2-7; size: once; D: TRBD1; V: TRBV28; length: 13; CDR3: CASSSGQSYEQYF; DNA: TGTGCCAGCAGTTCGGGACAGTCCTACGAGCAGTACTTC
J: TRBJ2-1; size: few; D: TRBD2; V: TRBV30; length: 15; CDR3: CAWSRGLAGANEQFF; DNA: TGTGCCTGGAGTCGAGGGCTAGCGGGGGCCAATGAGCAGTTCTTC
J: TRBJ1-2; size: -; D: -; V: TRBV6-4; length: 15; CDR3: CARSAGTPPIYGYTF; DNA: TGTGCCCGCAGTGCGGGTACACCTCCAATCTATGGCTACACCTTC
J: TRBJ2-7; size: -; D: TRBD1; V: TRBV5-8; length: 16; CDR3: CASSLLGDRGSYEQYF; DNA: TGTGCCAGCAGCTTGTTGGGGGACAGGGGTTCCTACGAGCAGTACTTC
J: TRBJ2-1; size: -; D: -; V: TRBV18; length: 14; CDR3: CASSPTSQPGEQFF; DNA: TGTGCCAGCTCCCCTACGTCCCAACCAGGTGAGCAGTTCTTC
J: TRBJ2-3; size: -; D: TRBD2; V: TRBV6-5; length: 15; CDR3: CASRLTGLALDTQYF; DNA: TGTGCCAGCCGTTTGACGGGACTAGCCTTAGATACGCAGTATTTT
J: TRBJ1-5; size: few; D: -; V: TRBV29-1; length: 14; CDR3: CSVSNGGHYQPQHF; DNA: TGCAGCGTGAGTAACGGGGGTCATTATCAGCCCCAGCATTTT
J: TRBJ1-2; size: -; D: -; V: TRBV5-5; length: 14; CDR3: CASSWLNQVYGYTF; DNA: TGTGCCAGCAGCTGGCTGAACCAGGTCTATGGCTACACCTTC
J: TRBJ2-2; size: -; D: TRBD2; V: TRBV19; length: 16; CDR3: CASSPGGPRSTGELFF; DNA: TGTGCCAGTAGTCCGGGAGGGCCCCGGAGCACCGGGGAGCTGTTTTTT
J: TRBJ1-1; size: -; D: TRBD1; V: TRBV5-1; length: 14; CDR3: CASSPWTGGTEAFF; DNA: TGCGCCAGCAGCCCGTGGACAGGGGGTACTGAAGCTTTCTTT
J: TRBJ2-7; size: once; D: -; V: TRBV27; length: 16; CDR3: CASSLLYPGQFYEQYF; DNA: TGTGCCAGCAGTTTATTGTACCCAGGGCAATTTTACGAGCAGTACTTC
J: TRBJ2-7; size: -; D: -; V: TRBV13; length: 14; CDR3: CASSWREGPYEQYF; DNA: TGTGCCAGCAGCTGGCGAGAGGGTCCCTACGAGCAGTACTTC
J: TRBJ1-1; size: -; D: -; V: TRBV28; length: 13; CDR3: CASSLNGENEAFF; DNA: TGTGCCAGCTCTTTAAATGGGGAGAATGAAGCTTTCTTT
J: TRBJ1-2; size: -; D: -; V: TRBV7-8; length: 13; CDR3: CASSLVQRNGYTF; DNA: TGTGCCAGCAGCTTAGTGCAGAGGAATGGCTACACCTTC
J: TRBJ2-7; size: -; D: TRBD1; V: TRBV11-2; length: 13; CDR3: CASSWRQGREQYF; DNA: TGTGCCAGCAGCTGGAGACAGGGGCGGGAGCAGTACTTC
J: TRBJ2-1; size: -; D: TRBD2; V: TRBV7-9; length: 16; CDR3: CASSSTSGSSYNEQFF; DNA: TGTGCCAGCAGCTCGACTAGCGGAAGCTCCTACAATGAGCAGTTCTTC
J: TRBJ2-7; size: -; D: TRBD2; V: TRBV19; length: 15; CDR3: CASSAPGLGRYEQYF; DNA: TGTGCCAGTAGTGCTCCGGGACTAGGCCGCTACGAGCAGTACTTC
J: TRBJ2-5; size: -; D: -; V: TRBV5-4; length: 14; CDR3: CASSLSGIQETQYF; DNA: TGTGCCAGCAGCTTGTCGGGTATACAAGAGACCCAGTACTTC
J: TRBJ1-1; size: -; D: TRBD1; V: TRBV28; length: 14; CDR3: CASSLVRGWTEAFF; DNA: TGTGCCAGCAGTTTGGTCAGGGGGTGGACTGAAGCTTTCTTT
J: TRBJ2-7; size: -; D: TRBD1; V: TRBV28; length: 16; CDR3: CASSPNGQGARYEQYF; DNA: TGTGCCAGCAGTCCCAACGGACAGGGGGCAAGGTACGAGCAGTACTTC
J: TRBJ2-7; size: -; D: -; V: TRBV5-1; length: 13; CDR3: CASSPGQWYEQYF; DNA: TGCGCCAGCAGCCCCGGACAGTGGTACGAGCAGTACTTC
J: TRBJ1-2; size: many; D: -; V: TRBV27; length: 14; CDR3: CASSPPDVKEGYTF; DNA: TGTGCCAGCAGTCCCCCCGATGTTAAAGAGGGCTACACCTTC
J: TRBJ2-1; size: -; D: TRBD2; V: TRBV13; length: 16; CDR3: CASSLGLAGVYNEQFF; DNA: TGTGCCAGCAGCTTAGGACTAGCGGGAGTCTACAATGAGCAGTTCTTC
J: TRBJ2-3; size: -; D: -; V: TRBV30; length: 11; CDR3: CARRGGDTQYF; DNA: TGTGCCCGGAGGGGGGGAGATACGCAGTATTTT